This T cell receptor beta chain was observed in a study of beta chain features in type 1 diabetes. From germline, CDR1 is SGHDN and CDR2 FVKESK. V lost 5 bases and J lost 0, with 5 bases in between. This CDR3 comprises 13 residues. The study reverse transcribed the entire isolated RNA, so it sequenced expressed TCRB transcripts. Measured with immunoSEQ multiplex PCR; TCRdb has only the in-frame clones, and not every one. The data contain over 500,000 clones, about 14% of them singletons. This clone was detected only a few times. The clonotype originates from a man aged 18 to 30 in good health. Sequencing was carried out using naive CD4+ T cells from blood. The gene calls are TRBV14 and TRBJ1-5; no firm D call. In DNA form, the CDR3 reads TGTGCCAGCAGCGGCAGTAGCAATCAGCCCCAGCATTTT. It codes for CASSGSSNQPQHF. Based on the CDR3 plus reference TRBV14 and TRBJ1-5, the full variable domain is EAGVTQFPSHSVIEKGQTVTLRCDPISGHDNLYWYRRVMGKEIKFLLHFVKESKQDESGMPNNRFLAERTGGTYSTLKVQPAELEDSGVYFCASSGSSNQPQHFGDGTRLSIL.